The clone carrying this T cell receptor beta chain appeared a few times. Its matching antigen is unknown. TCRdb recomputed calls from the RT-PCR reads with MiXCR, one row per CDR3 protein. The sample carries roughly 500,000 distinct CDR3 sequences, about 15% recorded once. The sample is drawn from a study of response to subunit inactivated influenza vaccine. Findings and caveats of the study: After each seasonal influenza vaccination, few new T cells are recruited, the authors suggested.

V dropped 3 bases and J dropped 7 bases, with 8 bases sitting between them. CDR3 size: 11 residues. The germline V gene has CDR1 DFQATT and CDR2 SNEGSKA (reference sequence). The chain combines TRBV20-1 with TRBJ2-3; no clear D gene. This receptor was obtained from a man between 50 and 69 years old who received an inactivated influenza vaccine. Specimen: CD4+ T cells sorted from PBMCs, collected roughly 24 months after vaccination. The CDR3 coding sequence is TGCAGTGCTAGTTGGGCCAATACGCAGTATTTT. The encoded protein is CSASWANTQYF.